These 14 T cell receptor beta chains came from one sample sequenced in a study of neurological immune-mediated disorders. TCRdb recomputed calls from the 5' RACE reads with MiXCR, one row per CDR3 protein. The repertoire holds 55,000 or so distinct CDR3 sequences, with about 4% as singletons. What was sequenced was CD4+ T cells from blood. The receptors shown here come from a woman in her 40s with multiple sclerosis.

This clonotype was counted ten times or more. The chain employs TRBV5-1 and TRBJ2-1, with 10 bases that match TRBD2. With 2 bases clipped from V and 3 bases from J, the junction kept 17 bases outside the gene matches. This CDR3 is 20 amino acids long. Germline V CDR1 and CDR2: SGHRS, YFSETQ. In DNA form, the CDR3 reads TGCGCCAGCAGCTTTCCGCCGCTACCCAAAGCGGGGGGGCACTACAATGAGCAGTTCTTC. It is translated as CASSFPPLPKAGGHYNEQFF.

This clonotype came up many times. The chain combines TRBV6-6 with TRBJ1-4; D may be TRBD1 (6 bases). Germline lookup yields CDR1 MNHNY and CDR2 SVGAGI (reference sequence). The length of the CDR3 is 15 residues. The V end was cut by 5 bases, the J end by 3 bases, with 13 bases between. The CDR3 reads CASSPQGLPNEKLFF. CDR3 sequence (DNA): TGTGCCAGCAGTCCACAGGGTCTCCCTAATGAAAAACTGTTTTTT.

This clonotype was seen repeatedly, ten times or more. The chain links TRBV6-6 to TRBJ1-5; 7 bases map to TRBD1. The CDR3 has 15 residues. Looked up from germline, CDR1 is MNHNY and CDR2 is SVGAGI (reference sequence). V shed 6 bases and J 4 bases; nucleotides not matched to a gene: 9. In DNA, the CDR3 is TGTGCCAGCAGCCAAGACAGGGCTGGGAATCAGCCCCAGCATTTT. It specifies CASSQDRAGNQPQHF.

This clonotype showed up many times. This chain links TRBV3-1 with TRBJ2-2; the D is unclear. The CDR3 has 14 residues. V gave up 4 bases and J gave up 5 bases, with 11 bases separating them. The V gene's germline CDR1 is LGHDT and CDR2 YNNKEL (reference sequence). The CDR3 spells CASSLRERTGELFF. The CDR3, as DNA: TGTGCCAGCAGCCTCCGAGAGAGAACCGGGGAGCTGTTTTTT.

The chain employs TRBV5-1 and TRBJ2-1, with D maybe TRBD1 (5 bases). Trimming pared 4 bases from V and 6 bases from J, leaving 17 bases between. The germline CDR1 and CDR2 sequences are SGHRS and YFSETQ. The CDR3 spans 15 residues. The CDR3 coding sequence is TGCGCCAGCAGCCCTAGGGGTGGCGCAAGCAATGAGCAGTTCTTC. Its translation is CASSPRGGASNEQFF.

Within the sample, this clonotype is medium-sized. This chain uses TRBV20-1 with TRBJ2-1, with 9 positions matching TRBD1. Germline V CDR1 and CDR2: DFQATT, SNEGSKA (reference sequence). The trim removed 6 bases at V and 9 bases at J, leaving 18 bases unmatched. The CDR3 consists of 16 residues. CDR3 in amino acids: CSARHRDRALSGEQFF. CDR3 DNA: TGCAGTGCCAGGCACCGGGACAGGGCCTTATCCGGTGAGCAGTTCTTC.

This clonotype came up many times. V usage is TRBV5-1 and J usage is TRBJ1-1, with TRBD1 matching 7 bases. V dropped 5 bases and J dropped 3; count of bases not matched to a gene: 7. The germline CDR1 and CDR2 sequences are SGHRS and YFSETQ. This CDR3 contains 14 residues. The CDR3 is CASRFQQGDTEAFF. CDR3 sequence (DNA): TGCGCCAGCAGGTTTCAGCAGGGGGACACTGAAGCTTTCTTT.

This clonotype was found many times. The chain uses TRBV11-2 and TRBJ2-7, with D possibly called TRBD1 or TRBD2 (5 bases each). With 7 bases removed from V and 4 bases from J, the gap between germline ends came to 11 bases. The CDR3 has 12 residues. From germline, CDR1 is SGHAT and CDR2 FQNNGV. Here the CDR3 DNA reads TGTGCCAGCAACTCTGGGGGTTACGAGCAGTACTTC. As protein: CASNSGGYEQYF.

This clonotype showed up many times. V is TRBV7-9 and J is TRBJ2-1; the match to TRBD2 covers 14 bases. Trimming at V came to 8 bases and at J to 0 bases, leaving 9 bases not matched to a gene. The CDR3 loop spans 18 amino acids. The V gene's germline CDR1 is SEHNR and CDR2 FQNEAQ (reference sequence). CDR3 residues: CASEKGLAGGPSYNEQFF. The CDR3 DNA sequence: TGTGCCAGCGAAAAAGGACTAGCGGGGGGACCCTCCTACAATGAGCAGTTCTTC.

This clonotype was observed at least ten times. This chain joins TRBV4-1 and TRBJ2-7, with D uncertain. This CDR3 has 17 residues. CDR1 MGHRA and CDR2 YSYEKL come from the germline V gene. Trimming pared 4 bases from V and 1 base from J, leaving 20 bases between. CDR3 sequence: CASSRPVGPKVSYEQYF. DNA for the CDR3: TGCGCCAGCAGCCGCCCGGTGGGTCCAAAGGTTTCCTACGAGCAGTACTTC.

In this sample, this clonotype turned up a few times. One end of the junction is discordant with germline, which a read error may explain. The chain joins TRBV3-1 to TRBJ1-2, with D possibly matching TRBD1 (5 bases). This CDR3 has 14 residues. Germline values: CDR1 LGHDT, CDR2 YNNKEL (reference sequence). The CDR3 here is CVSSRRDGDNCYTF. The CDR3 nucleotides are TGTGTCAGCAGCCGCCGGGACGGGGATAATTGCTACACCTTC.

This clonotype was detected ten times or more. This chain links TRBV5-1 with TRBJ1-2; 8 bases line up with TRBD1. Unmatched junction bases numbered 2, after V lost 0 bases and J lost 7 bases. This CDR3 comprises 13 residues. Germline-derived CDR1 and CDR2 are SGHRS and YFSETQ. The CDR3 DNA is TGCGCCAGCAGCTTGGTAACAGGGGGTGGCTACACCTTC. This sequence encodes CASSLVTGGGYTF.

This clonotype has a count of ten or more. This chain joins TRBV7-3 and TRBJ2-1; D may be TRBD2 (7 bases). The CDR3 has 16 residues. Trimming pared 5 bases from V and 0 bases from J, leaving 14 bases between. Germline CDR1 SGHTA, CDR2 FQGTGA. The CDR3 sequence: CASSPRGASSYNEQFF. Here the CDR3 DNA reads TGTGCCAGCAGCCCCCGGGGGGCCAGCTCCTACAATGAGCAGTTCTTC.

This clonotype was observed many times. This chain connects TRBV7-9 to TRBJ2-5, with TRBD2 matching 7 bases. The germline V gene encodes CDR1 SEHNR and CDR2 FQNEAQ (reference sequence). The CDR3 runs to 20 residues. Trimming removed 1 base from V and 1 base from J; junction bases left unmatched: 18. In DNA form, the CDR3 reads TGTGCCAGCAGCTTAGGTTCCTCGGTCTTTGTGGGCGGGAGCCAAGAGACCCAGTACTTC. This sequence encodes CASSLGSSVFVGGSQETQYF.